This TCR beta chain was found in a study of T cell repertoires in cytomegalovirus infection. Study-wide findings and caveats: Clonotypes of TCR beta that were HLA-C-restricted and CMV-specific dominated the ex vivo response.

In the case of this clonotype: Its target is unknown.

TCRdb reanalysed the reads using MiXCR and keeps one entry per CDR3 protein. The data show roughly 720,000 distinct CDR3 sequences, 35% seen once. The V and J ends lost 0 bases and 2 bases respectively, with 11 bases between them. Germline assignment: CDR1 DFQATT and CDR2 SNEGSKA (reference sequence). The CDR3 covers 14 residues. V usage is TRBV20-1 and J usage is TRBJ2-7, with D hard to call. Sequenced input: PBMCs. This TCR was recovered from a human donor in good health (CMV status not recorded). Some clones in this sample may be carry-over from other donors' samples. The CDR3 here is CSARDFRLPYEQYF. CDR3 DNA sequence: TGCAGTGCTAGAGATTTCAGATTACCCTACGAGCAGTACTTC.